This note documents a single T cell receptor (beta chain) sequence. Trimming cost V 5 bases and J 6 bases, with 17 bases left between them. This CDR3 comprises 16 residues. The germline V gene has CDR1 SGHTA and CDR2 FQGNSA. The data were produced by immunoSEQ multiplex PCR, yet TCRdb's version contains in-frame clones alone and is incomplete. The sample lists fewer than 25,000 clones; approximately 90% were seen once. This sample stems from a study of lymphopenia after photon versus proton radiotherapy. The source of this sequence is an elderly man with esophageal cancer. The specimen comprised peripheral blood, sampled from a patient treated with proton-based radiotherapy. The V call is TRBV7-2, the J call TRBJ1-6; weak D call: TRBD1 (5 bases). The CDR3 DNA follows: TGTGCCAGCAGCGTATTTGGGGTCGGGGGTAATTCACCCCTCCACTTT. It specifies CASSVFGVGGNSPLHF.